This T cell receptor beta chain derives from a study of identical twins. This CDR3 comprises 15 residues. Germline CDR1 is SGDLS and CDR2 is YYNGEE. The V and J ends lost 0 bases and 5 bases respectively, with 12 bases between them. TCRdb re-called the 5' RACE reads with MiXCR, one entry per CDR3 protein. The data show roughly 350,000 distinct CDR3 sequences, 12% seen once. A further study also used this sample, focusing on yellow fever vaccine responses in identical twins.

The TCR comes from a woman aged 18-30 years in good health. Sequenced material: CD8+ T cells sorted from blood. The chain employs TRBV9 and TRBJ2-1; D is unclear. CDR3 sequence: CASSVGLGNNNEQFF. The CDR3 region has the DNA TGTGCCAGCAGCGTAGGGCTAGGCAATAACAATGAGCAGTTCTTC.